The sequence of this TCR beta chain was determined in a study of CD8+ T cells in alopecia areata. Lesional scalp punch biopsies and peripheral blood were collected from alopecia areata patients. Cell sorting on a FACSAria was used to separate CD4+ and CD8+ T cells from the PBMCs. For this clone: The antigen is not known.

Following extraction, RNA underwent reverse transcription to cDNA, which served as the sequencing template. Sequenced by immunoSEQ multiplex PCR; TCRdb stores in-frame clones only, minus some. The data hold over 120,000 clones, with around three fifths observed a single time. Findings and caveats of the study: For lesional scalp, especially alopecia totalis/universalis, clonality was higher than in normal scalp. Possibly as an HLA-related effect, TCR sharing across patients appeared less clear than in mice.

The input for sequencing was CD4+ T cells sorted from blood, taken at week 0. The origin of this receptor is a human donor with alopecia areata.

The chain's CDR3 is CASSRDRYGYTF. CDR3 nucleotides: TGTGCCAGCTCCCGGGACAGATATGGCTACACCTTC. The chain has TRBV25-1 and TRBJ1-2; 7 bases are a match to TRBD1. Looked up from germline, CDR1 is MGHDK and CDR2 is SYGVNS. The V gene end was trimmed by 8 bases and the J gene end by 5 bases; junction bases not matched to a gene: 5. The length of the CDR3 is 12 residues.